The 9 T cell receptor beta chains reported below all come from one sample, sequenced in a study of blood T cell repertoires in COVID-19. Measured with immunoSEQ multiplex PCR; TCRdb has only the in-frame clones, and not every one. The repertoire holds under 150,000 clones, with 80% to 85% as singletons. Sequenced input: PBMCs or T cells enriched from blood (not recorded which). Receptors originate from a man aged 35 to 55 with acute COVID-19.

The CDR3 nucleotides are TGTGCCAGCTCCTTGGGAGGGGACGAGACCCAGTACTTC. Translated: CASSLGGDETQYF. This chain joins TRBV18 and TRBJ2-5; 7 nucleotides line up with TRBD2. The CDR3 extends over 13 amino acids. The V and J ends lost 6 bases and 5 bases, in that order; junction bases with no gene match: 6. Germline assignment: CDR1 KGHSH and CDR2 LQKENI.

The chain is built from TRBV3-1 (or the pseudogene TRBV3-2) and TRBJ2-7; D not certain. Trimming took off 1 base at V and 3 bases at J, with 10 bases between the two ends. The CDR3 is 14 amino acids. Germline V gene sequence: CDR1 LGHDT, CDR2 YNNKEL (reference sequence). The DNA of the CDR3 is TGTGCCAGCAGCCAAGTTTCAGGAAACTACGAGCAGTACTTC. This gives the protein CASSQVSGNYEQYF.

The chain uses TRBV5-1 and TRBJ1-5; 10 nucleotides align to TRBD1. The germline gives CDR1 SGHRS, CDR2 YFSETQ. The V gene end was trimmed by 4 bases and the J gene end by 5 bases; junction bases not matched to a gene: 6. The CDR3 consists of 15 residues. The CDR3 sequence is CASSQGTGEYQPQHF. The DNA for the CDR3 is TGCGCCAGCAGCCAAGGGACAGGGGAATATCAGCCCCAGCATTTT.

The rearrangement links TRBV11-2 to TRBJ2-5; 12 nucleotides match TRBD2. V trimming: 1 base; J trimming: 5 bases; junction bases outside the gene matches: 5. This CDR3 has 16 residues. Germline V gene lookup returns CDR1 SGHAT and CDR2 FQNNGV. CDR3 sequence (DNA): TGTGCCAGCAGCTTAGCCCGGACTAGCGGGGCGGAGACCCAGTACTTC. Translating gives CASSLARTSGAETQYF. Complete variable domain (other parts from reference TRBV11-2 and TRBJ2-5): EAGVAQSPRYKIIEKRQSVAFWCNPISGHATLYWYQQILGQGPKLLIQFQNNGVVDDSQLPKDRFSAERLKGVDSTLKIQPAKLEDSAVYLCASSLARTSGAETQYFGPGTRLLVL.

V is TRBV5-6 and J is TRBJ2-1; TRBD1 is a possible D gene (6 bases). The CDR3 covers 16 residues. CDR1 SGHDT and CDR2 YYEEEE come from the germline V gene. V was clipped by 0 bases and J by 3 bases, with 13 bases between them. Here the CDR3 DNA reads TGTGCCAGCAGCTTGGCTCCGGGACACAACTACAATGAGCAGTTCTTC. This sequence encodes CASSLAPGHNYNEQFF.

J is TRBJ2-7 and V is TRBV25-1, with a tentative D call TRBD1 (5 bases). Trimming pared 3 bases from V and 5 bases from J, leaving 17 bases between. The germline CDR1 and CDR2 sequences are MGHDK and SYGVNS. This CDR3 spans 15 amino acids. CDR3 region: CASSDPSPGFNEQYF. The CDR3 DNA reads as TGTGCCAGCAGTGACCCCTCACCAGGGTTCAACGAGCAGTACTTC.

This clone was counted only a few times. V is TRBV29-1 and J is TRBJ2-1; maybe TRBD1 (6 bases). CDR1 and CDR2 from the germline V gene are SQVTM and ANQGSEA. The CDR3 is 13 amino acids. Trimming took off 7 bases at V and 7 bases at J, with 17 bases between the two ends. For the CDR3, the DNA is TGCAGCGCCCTAGGGGGACACAGTAATGAGCAGTTCTTC. Translated, it gives CSALGGHSNEQFF.

This chain connects TRBV6-1 to TRBJ2-7; 7 bases are shared with TRBD2. Looked up from germline, CDR1 is MNHNS and CDR2 is SASEGT. This CDR3 spans 16 amino acids. J lost 5 bases, V lost 2 bases, and 12 bases had no gene match. CDR3 in amino acids: CASSERSGGRMDEQYF. CDR3 nucleotide sequence: TGTGCCAGCAGTGAAAGGTCGGGCGGGAGAATGGACGAGCAGTACTTC.

V gene TRBV5-4 combines with J gene TRBJ2-1; TRBD2 agrees at 8 bases. The V segment lost 0 bases and the J segment 6 bases; nucleotides outside the gene matches: 5. Germline V gene sequence: CDR1 SGHNT, CDR2 YYREEE (reference sequence). The CDR3 contains 15 residues. CDR3 DNA: TGTGCCAGCAGCTTGGATAGCGGGATCGGCAATGAGCAGTTCTTC. Translated, it gives CASSLDSGIGNEQFF.